The 28 T cell receptor beta chains below come from one sample, sequenced in a study of response to subunit inactivated influenza vaccine. TCRdb processed the RT-PCR reads anew with MiXCR; each CDR3 protein has one entry. This sample has 530,000 or so distinct CDR3 sequences; about 12% occur once, and the top ten carry approximately 10%. The specimen comprised PBMCs from blood, sampled on the day of vaccination. These receptor sequences come from a man aged 50 to 60 who received an inactivated influenza vaccine.

CDR3 sequence: CASLRDTVTDTQYF. The CDR3, as DNA: TGTGCCAGCCTAAGGGACACTGTCACAGATACGCAGTATTTT. The V call is TRBV12-3 or TRBV12-4, the J call TRBJ2-3, with D maybe TRBD1 (6 bases). V lost 8 bases to trimming and J lost 2 bases, with 14 bases between them. The CDR3 loop spans 14 amino acids.

This clonotype was counted only a few times. The chain recombines TRBV29-1 with TRBJ2-3, with D unclear. Germline V gene lookup returns CDR1 SQVTM and CDR2 ANQGSEA. There are 12 residues in the CDR3. The V end was cut by 5 bases, the J end by 2 bases, with 8 bases between. CDR3 DNA sequence: TGCAGCGTTCTGGTCGACACAGATACGCAGTATTTT. The encoded protein is CSVLVDTDTQYF.

In this sample, this clonotype turned up a few times. This chain uses TRBV14 with TRBJ2-1; 10 bases align to TRBD2. The CDR3 is 16 amino acids. The V gene's germline CDR1 is SGHDN and CDR2 FVKESK. Trimming cost V 5 bases and J 3 bases; bases outside gene matches: 7. CDR3 coding DNA: TGTGCCAGCAGCGGAAATAGCGGGGGGTTCTACAATGAGCAGTTCTTC. This gives the protein CASSGNSGGFYNEQFF.

Only a few counts were recorded for this clonotype. The chain is built from TRBV18 and TRBJ2-4; a possible D gene is TRBD2 (5 bases). Germline V gene data show CDR1 as KGHSH and CDR2 as LQKENI. Trimming took off 5 bases at V and 8 bases at J, with 19 bases between the two ends. The CDR3 runs to 15 residues. CDR3 loop: CASSTQLTLGDIQYF. The CDR3 bases are TGTGCCAGCTCAACCCAGCTCACCCTCGGGGACATTCAGTACTTC. The whole variable domain, remainder taken from reference TRBV18 and TRBJ2-4, is NAGVMQNPRHLVRRRGQEARLRCSPMKGHSHVYWYRQLPEEGLKFMVYLQKENIIDESGMPKERFSAEFPKEGPSILRIQQVVRGDSAAYFCASSTQLTLGDIQYFGAGTRLSVL.

The V and J genes are TRBV7-8 and TRBJ2-1; 9 nucleotides match TRBD2. The CDR3 has 16 amino acids. CDR1 SGHVS and CDR2 FQNEAQ come from the germline V gene. J gave up 7 bases and V 5 bases, and 12 bases lay outside the gene matches. The CDR3 coding sequence is TGTGCCAGCAGCCCCAGTTTAGCGGGAGTCGTTAATGAGCAGTTCTTC. Translated, it gives CASSPSLAGVVNEQFF.

The chain employs TRBV15 and TRBJ2-7; tentative D call: TRBD2 (6 bases). CDR1 and CDR2 from the germline V gene are LNHNV and YYDKDF (reference sequence). Trimming stripped 5 bases from V and 0 bases from J, with 11 bases between. The CDR3 totals 14 residues. The CDR3 nucleotides read TGTGCCACCAGCCCGCGGGATGTCTCCTACGAGCAGTACTTC. Translation gives CATSPRDVSYEQYF.

A few counts support this clonotype. The rearrangement links TRBV28 to TRBJ2-2, with 7 bases aligning to TRBD2. This CDR3 has 15 residues. V was clipped by 4 bases and J by 3 bases; unmatched bases: 5. The germline CDR1 and CDR2 sequences are MDHEN and SYDVKM. CDR3 in amino acids: CASSSGTNYTGELFF. The CDR3 DNA is TGTGCCAGCAGTTCCGGGACTAACTACACCGGGGAGCTGTTTTTT.

This clonotype was seen repeatedly, ten times or more. V usage is TRBV7-2 and J usage is TRBJ1-1; D perhaps matches TRBD1 (5 bases). The CDR3 has 14 amino acids. V lost 3 bases and J lost 5, with 13 bases in between. CDR1 SGHTA and CDR2 FQGNSA come from the germline V gene. The CDR3 nucleotides read TGTGCCAGCAGCTTCCAAGGTCAGGGTACTGAAGCTTTCTTT. Protein sequence: CASSFQGQGTEAFF.

This clonotype has just a few counts. The chain carries TRBV7-2 and TRBJ2-1; no definite D call. The CDR3 totals 11 residues. From germline, CDR1 is SGHTA and CDR2 FQGNSA. Trimming removed 2 bases at V and 11 bases at J, with 7 bases between. The CDR3 bases are TGTGCCAGCAGCTTACTAGGCCAGCAGTTCTTC. This encodes CASSLLGQQFF.

This clonotype came up once. The chain combines TRBV20-1 with TRBJ2-7; 8 bases map to TRBD1. Losses at the gene ends were 6 bases for V and 3 bases for J; bases not matched to a gene: 7. CDR3 length equals 13 residues. CDR1 DFQATT and CDR2 SNEGSKA come from the germline V gene (reference sequence). The DNA of the CDR3 is TGCAGTGCCGAGGCCAGGGGGCTCTACGAGCAGTACTTC. Protein product: CSAEARGLYEQYF.

This clonotype occurred a few times. This chain uses TRBV3-1 with TRBJ2-7, with D possibly matching TRBD1 (6 bases). The V gene lost 1 base and the J gene lost 2 bases, with 15 bases spanning the gap. CDR3 length equals 16 residues. Per the germline V gene, CDR1 is LGHDT and CDR2 is YNNKEL (reference sequence). The CDR3 region is CASSQAPGDGPYEQYF. The DNA of the CDR3 is TGTGCCAGCAGCCAAGCTCCAGGGGACGGACCCTACGAGCAGTACTTC.

This chain connects TRBV7-2 to TRBJ2-5; 7 bases fit TRBD2. Trimming took 2 bases from V and 8 from J; bases not matched to a gene: 11. CDR1 is SGHTA, CDR2 FQGNSA, per germline. The CDR3 covers 15 residues. Here the CDR3 DNA reads TGTGCCAGCAGCTTAATGGCAACGAGCGGGGCAACCCAGTACTTC. Residues: CASSLMATSGATQYF.

This clonotype was seen ten or more times. The chain uses TRBV24-1 and TRBJ2-1; 7 bases map to TRBD1. Losses at the gene ends were 5 bases for V and 8 bases for J; bases not matched to a gene: 11. This CDR3 is 15 amino acids long. Germline V gene lookup returns CDR1 KGHDR and CDR2 SFDVKD. CDR3 protein: CATSVSTGAVYEQFF. Here the CDR3 DNA reads TGTGCCACCAGTGTATCAACAGGGGCCGTATATGAGCAGTTCTTC.

This CDR3 is CASSPPRRVQVSHTQYF. The CDR3 region has the DNA TGTGCCAGCTCACCACCTCGTCGGGTTCAGGTATCACATACGCAGTATTTT. The chain combines TRBV18 with TRBJ2-3; D unclear. Trimming cost V 0 bases and J 7 bases, with 20 bases left between them. CDR3 length: 17 amino acids. CDR1 is KGHSH, CDR2 LQKENI, per germline.

The genes are TRBV20-1 and TRBJ2-7, with 7 bases matching TRBD1. The assigned J gene may be wrong: the sequence end matches TRBJ2-1 better. This CDR3 is 14 amino acids long. Germline values: CDR1 DFQATT, CDR2 SNEGSKA (reference sequence). The CDR3 coding sequence is TGCAGTGCCAGTCTTAGGGACAGAACCTACGAGCAGTTCTTC. As protein: CSASLRDRTYEQFF.

This clonotype was detected only a few times. This rearrangement joins TRBV7-2 to TRBJ1-5, with D tentatively TRBD1 (5 bases). Per germline, CDR1 SGHTA and CDR2 FQGNSA. The V end lost 4 bases, the J end lost 7 bases, and 14 bases lay between the germline ends. The CDR3 contains 14 residues. The CDR3 loop is CASSSRDLGQPQHF. The CDR3, as DNA: TGTGCCAGCAGCTCCCGGGACCTGGGGCAGCCCCAGCATTTT.

This clonotype has at least ten counts. The chain employs TRBV28 and TRBJ1-5; a possible D gene is TRBD1 (5 bases). V lost 2 bases and J 0 bases, leaving 11 bases between the germline ends. The germline V gene has CDR1 MDHEN and CDR2 SYDVKM. This CDR3 has 16 amino acids. The CDR3 reads CASSLTQAFSNQPQHF. DNA for the CDR3: TGTGCCAGCAGTTTAACACAGGCTTTTAGCAATCAGCCCCAGCATTTT.

This clonotype showed up just a few times. V usage is TRBV11-2 and J usage is TRBJ2-3; 13 bases are a match to TRBD2. V gave up 3 bases and J gave up 4 bases; unmatched junction bases: 10. Germline CDR1 reads SGHAT; CDR2 reads FQNNGV. The CDR3 extends over 18 amino acids. CDR3 protein: CASSFFTSGGAGSDTQYF. The CDR3 DNA follows: TGTGCCAGCAGCTTTTTCACTAGCGGGGGGGCCGGCTCAGATACGCAGTATTTT.

The chain recombines TRBV5-6 with TRBJ2-2, with D possibly being TRBD1 or TRBD2 (5 bases each). The CDR3 runs to 16 residues. Trimming took off 4 bases at V and 3 bases at J, with 16 bases between the two ends. Germline assignment: CDR1 SGHDT and CDR2 YYEEEE. DNA of the CDR3: TGTGCCAGCAGCCCCCCCTACGGGGCAGACACCGGGGAGCTGTTTTTT. Its translation is CASSPPYGADTGELFF.

This clonotype has a handful of counts. Its ends do not fully match the called genes, so a read error is possible. The J gene is TRBJ2-3, the V gene TRBV12-3 or TRBV12-4; a possible D gene is TRBD1 (6 bases). The CDR3 has 13 residues. The CDR3 loop reads CASSLGLGAPYRF. CDR3 coding DNA: TGTGCCAGCAGTTTAGGACTGGGGGCCCCCTATAGATTT.

The chain carries TRBV10-2 and TRBJ2-2, with 8 bases fitting TRBD2. Germline CDR1 and CDR2: WSHSY and SAAADI. J was trimmed by 6 bases and V by 5 bases; bases with no gene match: 8. The CDR3 covers 15 residues. The CDR3 loop reads CASSQRGGRSGELFF. The CDR3 coding sequence is TGCGCCAGCAGTCAACGGGGGGGGCGTTCCGGGGAGCTGTTTTTT.

This clonotype was seen at least ten times. The J gene is TRBJ2-7, the V gene TRBV3-1; D possibly uses TRBD1 or TRBD2 (5 bases each). The CDR3 totals 13 residues. Germline CDR1 reads LGHDT; CDR2 reads YNNKEL (reference sequence). V gave up 3 bases and J gave up 0 bases, with 6 bases separating them. This CDR3 is CASSQGDSYEQYF. The CDR3 coding sequence is TGTGCCAGCAGCCAGGGGGACTCCTACGAGCAGTACTTC.

V is TRBV5-1 and J is TRBJ1-2; TRBD1 matches 7 bases. The V gene's germline CDR1 is SGHRS and CDR2 YFSETQ. V lost 4 bases, J lost 0 bases, and 6 bases stayed unmatched. The CDR3 has 15 residues. The CDR3, as DNA: TGCGCCAGCAGCGGGGGACAGCAAACTAACTATGGCTACACCTTC. Translation gives CASSGGQQTNYGYTF. The full variable domain, its missing parts supplied by reference TRBV5-1 and TRBJ1-2, is KAGVTQTPRYLIKTRGQQVTLSCSPISGHRSVSWYQQTPGQGLQFLFEYFSETQRNKGNFPGRFSGRQFSNSRSEMNVSTLELGDSALYLCASSGGQQTNYGYTFGSGTRLTVV.

In this sample, this clonotype turned up once. The chain combines TRBV4-3 with TRBJ2-3; 9 positions agree with TRBD2. V was clipped by 0 bases and J by 3 bases; unmatched bases: 4. The CDR3 totals 16 residues. Germline CDR1 reads LGHNA; CDR2 reads YSLEER. CDR3 in DNA: TGCGCCAGCAGCCAAGACCCAGCGGGGGGAACAGATACGCAGTATTTT. As protein: CASSQDPAGGTDTQYF.

The J gene is TRBJ2-3, the V gene TRBV20-1; no definite D call. Looked up from germline, CDR1 is DFQATT and CDR2 is SNEGSKA (reference sequence). Deletions cut 6 bases from V and 3 bases from J, with 10 bases between. The CDR3 is made up of 12 amino acids. The CDR3 DNA is TGCAGTGCCCCCCCTTCAACAGATACGCAGTATTTT. Protein sequence: CSAPPSTDTQYF.

The table lists this clonotype with many counts. V is TRBV20-1 and J is TRBJ2-7; tentatively, D is TRBD1 (5 bases). The CDR3 totals 15 residues. Germline V gene sequence: CDR1 DFQATT, CDR2 SNEGSKA (reference sequence). V lost 1 base and J lost 4, with 17 bases in between. CDR3 region: CSARGTNSGAYEQYF. The CDR3 DNA follows: TGCAGTGCTAGAGGGACAAATTCAGGTGCTTACGAGCAGTACTTC.

The chain uses TRBV20-1 and TRBJ2-5; 9 nucleotides align to TRBD2. CDR3 length: 16 amino acids. CDR1 and CDR2 (germline): DFQATT, SNEGSKA (reference sequence). V lost 6 bases and J lost 2; bases outside the gene matches: 13. CDR3 sequence: CSARFLAGVGQETQYF. For the CDR3, the DNA is TGCAGTGCGAGATTTTTAGCGGGAGTAGGGCAAGAGACCCAGTACTTC.

This clonotype came up a few times. This rearrangement joins TRBV7-9 to TRBJ2-5, with D unresolved. V was trimmed by 5 bases and J by 2 bases, leaving 18 bases between them. The CDR3 runs 16 residues. The germline V gene has CDR1 SEHNR and CDR2 FQNEAQ (reference sequence). The CDR3 coding sequence is TGTGCCAGCAGCCCTTCGCTAGGGCTGCTTCAAGAGACCCAGTACTTC. It yields the protein CASSPSLGLLQETQYF.